Below are 21 T cell receptor beta chains sequenced from a single sample in a study of radiation and T cells in renal cell carcinoma. Time point denoted: blood 2 weeks post-SBRT. Described treatment: 15 Gy SBRT to primary tumor, nephrectomy 4 weeks later. TCRdb's table, derived via immunoSEQ multiplex PCR, lists solely in-frame clones and lacks some. The sample holds approximately 79,000 clones; around 80% are singletons and the top ten take around 5.5%. The sample here was blood, taken from a patient whose treatment included radiotherapy and nephrectomy. The receptors stem from a man aged 55 to 70 with renal cell carcinoma.

This clone came up a few times. The V and J genes are TRBV2 and TRBJ1-1, with D unresolved. The CDR3 totals 16 residues. Germline V lookup: CDR1 SNHLY, CDR2 FYNNEI. V shed 3 bases and J shed 8 bases, with 22 bases lying between them. The DNA of the CDR3 is TGTGCCAGCAGTGATCGGTCAGTAGGGTTCTACGCGGAAGCTTTCTTT. Its protein product is CASSDRSVGFYAEAFF.

The rearrangement uses TRBV5-4 and TRBJ1-2, with a weak D call TRBD1 (6 bases). V lost 5 bases and J 6 bases, leaving 14 bases between the germline ends. This CDR3 is 13 amino acids long. Germline assignment: CDR1 SGHNT and CDR2 YYREEE (reference sequence). For the CDR3, the DNA is TGTGCCAGCAGGACCGTGGGGGCAGATGGCTACACCTTC. Translated: CASRTVGADGYTF.

J is TRBJ2-7 and V is TRBV5-8; D is possibly TRBD2 (7 bases). V was trimmed by 0 bases and J by 4 bases, leaving 20 bases between them. The CDR3 runs to 17 residues. Germline CDR1 and CDR2: SGHTS and YDEGEE. In DNA form, the CDR3 reads TGTGCCAGCAGCTTGGAGTGGGGAGGGGGTCGAGTATACGAGCAGTACTTC. Protein sequence: CASSLEWGGGRVYEQYF. The full variable domain, in which reference TRBV5-8 and TRBJ2-7 provide the parts outside the CDR3, is EAGVTQSPTHLIKTRGQQATLRCSPISGHTSVYWYQQALGLGLQFLLWYDEGEERNRGNFPPRFSGRQFPNYSSELNVNALELEDSALYLCASSLEWGGGRVYEQYFGPGTRLTVT.

CDR3 sequence (DNA): TGTGCCAGCAGTTGGGACCTTCGGACAGCCGGTGAGCAGTTCTTC. Protein: CASSWDLRTAGEQFF. The rearrangement uses TRBV27 and TRBJ2-1; possible D gene TRBD1, 6 bases. The CDR3 totals 15 residues. Germline CDR1 is MNHEY and CDR2 is SMNVEV (reference sequence). V lost 4 bases and J 9 bases, leaving 19 bases between the germline ends.

V and J are TRBV30 and TRBJ2-2, with unresolved D. Trimming took 0 bases from V and 1 from J, leaving 6 bases between them. The germline CDR1 and CDR2 sequences are GTSNPN and SVGIG (reference sequence). The CDR3 sequence is 14 residues long. CDR3 sequence reads: CAWSVTQNTGELFF. The CDR3 DNA is TGTGCCTGGAGTGTAACCCAGAACACCGGGGAGCTGTTTTTT.

The chain is built from TRBV2 and TRBJ1-5, with 10 bases lining up with TRBD1. The CDR3 is 15 amino acids. CDR1 and CDR2 (germline): SNHLY, FYNNEI. Trimming cost V 6 bases and J 7 bases; bases outside gene matches: 9. DNA for the CDR3: TGTGCCAGCAGCAAAGACAGGGGGCTCTTGCAGCCCCAGCATTTT. Translation gives CASSKDRGLLQPQHF.

V and J are TRBV2 and TRBJ1-5; no clear D. There are 13 residues in the CDR3. V was trimmed by 9 bases and J by 4 bases, leaving 13 bases between them. CDR1 SNHLY and CDR2 FYNNEI come from the germline V gene. Written as DNA, the CDR3 is TGTGCCAGTCAAATGGAGTCGAATCAGCCCCAGCATTTT. Translating gives CASQMESNQPQHF.

J is TRBJ2-7 and V is TRBV28; a possible D gene is TRBD1 (5 bases). The closer fit of TRBJ2-5 to the DNA end suggests the J call may be wrong. This CDR3 is 12 amino acids long. Germline CDR1 MDHEN, CDR2 SYDVKM. CDR3: CASTPGRETQYF. CDR3 DNA: TGTGCCAGCACCCCAGGGCGAGAGACCCAGTACTTC.

The chain employs TRBV5-1 and TRBJ2-5; possible D gene TRBD2, 5 bases. Between the trimmed V and J ends, which lost 0 bases and 7 bases, there was a span of 7 bases. The V gene's germline CDR1 is SGHRS and CDR2 YFSETQ. The CDR3 consists of 12 residues. Written as DNA, the CDR3 is TGCGCCAGCAGCTTGGCCGGGGTGACCCAGTACTTC. Amino acid sequence: CASSLAGVTQYF.

The V and J genes are TRBV5-1 and TRBJ2-5, with D possibly TRBD2 on 5 matching bases. The CDR3 runs 15 residues. V was clipped by 0 bases and J by 4 bases, with 13 bases between them. Germline V gene data show CDR1 as SGHRS and CDR2 as YFSETQ. CDR3 residues: CASSLGLGVLETQYF. The CDR3 coding sequence is TGCGCCAGCAGCTTGGGGTTGGGAGTCCTAGAGACCCAGTACTTC.

The sample holds a few counts of this clone. The chain couples TRBV28 to TRBJ1-1; D remains unclear. The length of the CDR3 is 14 residues. V lost 8 bases and J lost 0, with 13 bases in between. CDR1 and CDR2 from the germline V gene are MDHEN and SYDVKM. CDR3 DNA: TGTGCCAGCCCCGGTTCGGGGATGAACACTGAAGCTTTCTTT. Encoded protein: CASPGSGMNTEAFF.

The chain combines TRBV10-3 with TRBJ2-1; TRBD1 matches at 7 bases. In germline, CDR1 is ENHRY, CDR2 SYGVKD. J lost 5 bases, V lost 6 bases, and 10 bases had no gene match. This CDR3 spans 15 amino acids. The CDR3 nucleotides are TGTGCCATCAGCAGAGGGGGCTTGACCAACAATGAGCAGTTCTTC. This translates into CAISRGGLTNNEQFF.

V gene TRBV7-2 combines with J gene TRBJ1-4; D uncertain. V lost 3 bases to trimming and J lost 4 bases, with 0 bases between them. This CDR3 has 11 residues. Germline V gene sequence: CDR1 SGHTA, CDR2 FQGNSA. Here the CDR3 reads CASSFNEKLFF. The CDR3 DNA is TGTGCCAGCAGCTTTAATGAAAAACTGTTTTTT.

This clone was recorded only once. V gene TRBV7-9 combines with J gene TRBJ2-3; TRBD2 agrees at 8 bases. The CDR3 runs 17 residues. Germline CDR1 SEHNR, CDR2 FQNEAQ (reference sequence). The ends lost 5 bases at V and 6 bases at J; junction bases unmatched: 16. The CDR3 protein is CASSPVLGRSGKDTQYF. CDR3 nucleotides: TGTGCCAGCAGCCCAGTACTCGGGCGTAGCGGGAAGGATACGCAGTATTTT. The complete variable domain, with remaining parts taken from reference TRBV7-9 and TRBJ2-3, reads DTGVSQNPRHKITKRGQNVTFRCDPISEHNRLYWYRQTLGQGPEFLTYFQNEAQLEKSRLLSDRFSAERPKGSFSTLEIQRTEQGDSAMYLCASSPVLGRSGKDTQYFGPGTRLTVL.

The V call is TRBV6-5, the J call TRBJ2-7; unclear D gene. The CDR3 sequence is 14 residues long. With 6 bases removed from V and 6 bases from J, the gap between germline ends came to 18 bases. The germline V gene encodes CDR1 MNHEY and CDR2 SVGAGI. CDR3 residues: CASRLEVPSTEQYF. The DNA for the CDR3 is TGTGCCAGCAGGCTAGAAGTTCCCTCAACCGAGCAGTACTTC.

The chain has TRBV5-4 and TRBJ2-1, with 9 bases aligning to TRBD2. Trimming took 0 bases from V and 5 from J; bases not matched to a gene: 3. The CDR3 has 15 residues. Per germline, CDR1 SGHNT and CDR2 YYREEE (reference sequence). The CDR3 bases are TGTGCCAGCAGCTTGGGGCCTAGCGGGAACAATGAGCAGTTCTTC. Translation gives CASSLGPSGNNEQFF.

The gene calls are TRBV5-1 and TRBJ1-2; a possible D gene is TRBD1 (5 bases). CDR1 SGHRS and CDR2 YFSETQ come from the germline V gene. The CDR3 runs 10 residues. Trimming removed 6 bases at V and 8 bases at J, with 8 bases between. The CDR3 DNA follows: TGCGCCAGCAAACAGGACGGCTACACCTTC. Residues: CASKQDGYTF.

This clone was seen only once. The V and J genes are TRBV7-2 and TRBJ2-7; the match to TRBD2 covers 8 bases. CDR1 is SGHTA and CDR2 is FQGNSA in the germline V gene. There are 15 residues in the CDR3. The V gene end was trimmed by 5 bases and the J gene end by 3 bases; junction bases not matched to a gene: 9. CDR3 region: CASSMRTSLGYEQYF. The CDR3 region has the DNA TGTGCCAGCAGCATGAGGACTAGCTTGGGCTACGAGCAGTACTTC. Supplemented by reference TRBV7-2 and TRBJ2-7, the full variable domain reads GAGVSQSPSNKVTEKGKDVELRCDPISGHTALYWYRQSLGQGLEFLIYFQGNSAPDKSGLPSDRFSAERTGGSVSTLTIQRTQQEDSAVYLCASSMRTSLGYEQYFGPGTRLTVT.

This clone was found a few times. V usage is TRBV5-4 and J usage is TRBJ1-2; TRBD1 matches at 9 bases. Trimming took 5 bases from V and 3 from J; bases not matched to a gene: 5. The CDR3 extends over 14 amino acids. Germline-derived CDR1 and CDR2 are SGHNT and YYREEE (reference sequence). CDR3 protein: CASRYRGQDYGYTF. DNA of the CDR3: TGTGCCAGCAGATACAGGGGGCAGGACTATGGCTACACCTTC.

The J gene is TRBJ2-7, the V gene TRBV6-5, with a tentative D call TRBD1 (7 bases). Trimming shortened V by 5 bases and J by 2 bases, and 16 bases separated the two germline ends. The length of the CDR3 is 15 residues. The germline CDR1 and CDR2 sequences are MNHEY and SVGAGI. CDR3 in DNA: TGTGCCAGCAGTATGAGACAGGGAGGTCCCTACGAGCAGTACTTC. Translated, it gives CASSMRQGGPYEQYF.

J is TRBJ2-7 and V is TRBV5-1, with D tentatively TRBD1 or TRBD2 (7 bases each). The CDR3 is made up of 14 amino acids. Per the germline V gene, CDR1 is SGHRS and CDR2 is YFSETQ. Trimming stripped 3 bases from V and 3 bases from J, with 13 bases between. The CDR3 region is CASSSAGQIYEQYF. In DNA form, the CDR3 reads TGCGCCAGCAGCTCAGCGGGACAGATCTACGAGCAGTACTTC.